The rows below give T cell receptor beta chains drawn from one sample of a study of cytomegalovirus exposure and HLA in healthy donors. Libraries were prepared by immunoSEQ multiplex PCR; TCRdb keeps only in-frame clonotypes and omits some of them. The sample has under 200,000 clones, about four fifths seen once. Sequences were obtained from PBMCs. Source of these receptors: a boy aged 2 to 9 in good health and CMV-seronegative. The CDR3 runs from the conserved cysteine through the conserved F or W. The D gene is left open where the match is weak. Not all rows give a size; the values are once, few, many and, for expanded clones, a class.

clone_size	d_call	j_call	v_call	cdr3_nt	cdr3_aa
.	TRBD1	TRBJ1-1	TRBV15	TGTGCCACCAGCAGACTCCCGGGACAGGGTATGAACACTGAAGCTTTCTTT	CATSRLPGQGMNTEAFF
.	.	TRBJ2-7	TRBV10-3	TGTGCCATCAGTGAGACAGGGAATTACGAGCAGTACTTC	CAISETGNYEQYF
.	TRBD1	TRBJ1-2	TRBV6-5	TGTGCCAGCGGGGCAGGGGGCAAAGGCTACACCTTC	CASGAGGKGYTF
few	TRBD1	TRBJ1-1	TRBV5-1	TGCGCCAGCAGCACAGGACAGGTCGCTGAAGCTTTCTTT	CASSTGQVAEAFF
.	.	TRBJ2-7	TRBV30	TGTGCCTGGAGTCGACGACTGTACGAGCAGTACTTC	CAWSRRLYEQYF
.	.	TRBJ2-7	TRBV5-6	TGTGCCAGCAGCCCATTACAGGGAGCGATATGGGCCTACGAGCAGTACTTC	CASSPLQGAIWAYEQYF
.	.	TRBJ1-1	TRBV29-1	TGCAGCGTACACAGGAACACTGAAGCTTTCTTT	CSVHRNTEAFF
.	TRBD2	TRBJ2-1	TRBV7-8	TGTGCCAGCAGTATCGAACTAGCGGGGCCTCTCTACAATGAGCAGTTCTTC	CASSIELAGPLYNEQFF
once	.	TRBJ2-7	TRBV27	TGTGCCAGCCGAAGAGACTACGAGCAGTACTTC	CASRRDYEQYF
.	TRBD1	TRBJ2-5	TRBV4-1	TGCGCCAGCAGCCAAGGCTATTTGGGACAGGAGATTCAAGAGACCCAGTACTTC	CASSQGYLGQEIQETQYF
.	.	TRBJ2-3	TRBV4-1	TGCGCCAGCAGCCAGGCCTCCCACACAGATACGCAGTATTTT	CASSQASHTDTQYF
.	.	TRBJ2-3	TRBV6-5	TGTGCCAGCAGTTCCGTAGACAGGAGAGGCGCAGATACGCAGTATTTT	CASSSVDRRGADTQYF
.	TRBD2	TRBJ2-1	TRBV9	TGTGCCAGCAGCGTATCCCCCTCACTTCTAGCGGGAGGGCCGGGCTCCTACAATGAGCAGTTCTTC	CASSVSPSLLAGGPGSYNEQFF
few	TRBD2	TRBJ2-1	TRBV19	TGTGCCAGTAGTATAGCCGGCGGAGCGGGGTACAATGAGCAGTTCTTC	CASSIAGGAGYNEQFF
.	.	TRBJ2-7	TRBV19	TGTGCCAGTAGTATAGCGACAGCCTACGAGCAGTACTTC	CASSIATAYEQYF
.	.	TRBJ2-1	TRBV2	TGTGCCAGCAGTGAAAGGACTACCGACAATGAGCAGTTCTTC	CASSERTTDNEQFF
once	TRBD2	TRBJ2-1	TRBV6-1	TGTGCCAGCAGACCCCGGGACTACCCTCGAGATGAGCAGTTCTTC	CASRPRDYPRDEQFF
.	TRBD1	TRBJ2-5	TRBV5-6	TGTGCCAGCAGCTACGGGACAGTTCAAGAGACCCAGTACTTC	CASSYGTVQETQYF
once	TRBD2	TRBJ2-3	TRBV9	TGTGCCAGCAGCGTAGTGGCTAGCGGGAGCACAGATACGCAGTATTTT	CASSVVASGSTDTQYF
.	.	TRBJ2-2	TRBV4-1	TGCGCCAGCAGCCGCAATTCGCAGGGCGGGGAGCTGTTTTTT	CASSRNSQGGELFF
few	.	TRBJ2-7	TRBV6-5	TGTGCCAGCAGTTACTCGAATAGTGCTGGGGGGGAGCAGTACTTC	CASSYSNSAGGEQYF
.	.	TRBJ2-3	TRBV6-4	TGTGCCAGCAGTGTAGTGGGCGGGAGCACAGATACGCAGTATTTT	CASSVVGGSTDTQYF
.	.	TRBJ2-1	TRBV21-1	TGTGCCAGCAGCAAGGGTGGCGCGGACAGGGTTGATGAGCAGTTCTTC	CASSKGGADRVDEQFF
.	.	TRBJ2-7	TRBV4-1	TGCGCCAGCAGCCAAGGCGGTAGCGCGACCTACGAGCAGTACTTC	CASSQGGSATYEQYF
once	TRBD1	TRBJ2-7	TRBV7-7	TGTGCTAGCAGCTTGGGACAGGGAAACGAGCAGTACTTC	CASSLGQGNEQYF
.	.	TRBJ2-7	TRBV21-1	TGTGCCAGCAGAAAGGACAGGCGCGTCTACGAGCAGTACTTC	CASRKDRRVYEQYF
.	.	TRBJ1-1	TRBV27	TGTGCCAGCAGTTTATCGCGGCAGATGAACACTGAAGCTTTCTTT	CASSLSRQMNTEAFF
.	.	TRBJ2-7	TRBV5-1	TGCGCCAGCAGCTCACTACAGGGAGTCGGCTACGAGCAGTACTTC	CASSSLQGVGYEQYF
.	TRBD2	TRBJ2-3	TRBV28	TGTGCCAGCAGCAGTAGCGGGAGCGTTGTGACAGATACGCAGTATTTT	CASSSSGSVVTDTQYF
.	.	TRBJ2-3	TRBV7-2	TGTGCCAGCAGCTTAGGAGTTGGGGCAGGGTGGAGCACAGATACGCAGTATTTT	CASSLGVGAGWSTDTQYF
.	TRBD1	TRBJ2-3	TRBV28	TGTGCCAGCACCATGACAGGGGGCCACGACACAGATACGCAGTATTTT	CASTMTGGHDTDTQYF
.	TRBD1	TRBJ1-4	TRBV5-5	TGTGCCAGCAGCTTGACAGGGGCGGACGAAAAACTGTTTTTT	CASSLTGADEKLFF
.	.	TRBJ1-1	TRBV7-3	TGTGCCAGCAGCCCCTATGAACGTCCCCTCAACACTGAAGCTTTCTTT	CASSPYERPLNTEAFF
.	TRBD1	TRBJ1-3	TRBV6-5	TGTGCCAGCAGTTACCTCGACAGGGAGGAAAACACCATATATTTT	CASSYLDREENTIYF
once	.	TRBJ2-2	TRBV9	TGTGCCAGCAGCGTAGATGGGAGCGGCGCGAACACCGGGGAGCTGTTTTTT	CASSVDGSGANTGELFF
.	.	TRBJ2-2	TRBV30	TGTGCCTGGAGGCGAAACCTGTACACCGGGGAGCTGTTTTTT	CAWRRNLYTGELFF
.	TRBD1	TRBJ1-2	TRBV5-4	TGTGCCAGCAGCTTGGTTGACAGGGGGCCCTATGGCTACACCTTC	CASSLVDRGPYGYTF
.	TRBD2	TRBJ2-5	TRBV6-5	TGTGCCAGCAGTTTCGGGGCTAGCGGACAAGAGACCCAGTACTTC	CASSFGASGQETQYF
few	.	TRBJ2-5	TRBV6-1	TGTGCCAGCACAGGACAGATTCAAGAGACCCAGTACTTC	CASTGQIQETQYF
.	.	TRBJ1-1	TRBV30	TGTGCCTGGAGTGTGACGGGAGGGGACACTGAAGCTTTCTTT	CAWSVTGGDTEAFF